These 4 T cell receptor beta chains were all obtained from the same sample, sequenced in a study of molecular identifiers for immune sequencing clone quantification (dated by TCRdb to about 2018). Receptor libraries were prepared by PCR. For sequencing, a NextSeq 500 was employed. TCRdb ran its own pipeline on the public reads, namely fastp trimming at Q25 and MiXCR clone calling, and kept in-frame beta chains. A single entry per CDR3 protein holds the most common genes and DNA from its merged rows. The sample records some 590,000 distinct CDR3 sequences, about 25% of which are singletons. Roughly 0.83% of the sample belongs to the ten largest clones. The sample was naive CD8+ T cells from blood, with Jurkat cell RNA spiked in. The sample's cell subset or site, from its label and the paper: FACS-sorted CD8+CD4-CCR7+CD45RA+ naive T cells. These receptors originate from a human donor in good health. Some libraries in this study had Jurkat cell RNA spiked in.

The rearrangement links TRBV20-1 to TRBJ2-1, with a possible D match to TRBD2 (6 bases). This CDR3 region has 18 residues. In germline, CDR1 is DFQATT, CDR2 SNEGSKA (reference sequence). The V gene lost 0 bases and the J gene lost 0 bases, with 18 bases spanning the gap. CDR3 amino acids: CSARDHFLAGSSYNEQFF. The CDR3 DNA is TGCAGTGCTAGAGATCATTTCTTAGCCGGGAGCTCCTACAATGAGCAGTTCTTC.

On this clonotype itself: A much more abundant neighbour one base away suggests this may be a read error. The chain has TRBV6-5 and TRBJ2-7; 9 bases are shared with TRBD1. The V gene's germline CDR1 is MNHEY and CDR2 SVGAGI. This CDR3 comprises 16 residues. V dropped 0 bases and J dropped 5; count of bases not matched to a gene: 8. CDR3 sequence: CASSYSLLQGAHEQYF. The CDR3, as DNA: TGTGCCAGCAGTTACTCCCTTCTACAGGGGGCCCACGAGCAGTACTTC.

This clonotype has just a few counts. DNA of the CDR3: TGCAGTGCCTATACGGGTTCCTCCTACGAGCAGTACTTC. It codes for CSAYTGSSYEQYF. This rearrangement joins TRBV20-1 to TRBJ2-7; D gene uncertain. CDR3 length: 13 amino acids. Trimming shortened V by 6 bases and J by 0 bases, and 12 bases separated the two germline ends. CDR1 and CDR2 (germline): DFQATT, SNEGSKA (reference sequence).

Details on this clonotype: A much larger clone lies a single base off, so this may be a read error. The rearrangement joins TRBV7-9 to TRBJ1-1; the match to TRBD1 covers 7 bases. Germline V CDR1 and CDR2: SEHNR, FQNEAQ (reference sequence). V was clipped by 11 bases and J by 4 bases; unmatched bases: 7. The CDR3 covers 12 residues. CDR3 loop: CACNAGGTEAFF. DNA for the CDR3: TGTGCCTGCAACGCAGGGGGCACTGAAGCTTTCTTT.